The next 24 T cell receptor beta chains were all read from a single sample in a study of blood T cell repertoires in COVID-19. Profiling relied on immunoSEQ multiplex PCR, and the TCRdb table lists in-frame clones only, not all of them. The table records some 62,000 clones, over 75% of them present only once. Specimen: peripheral blood. The source of these receptors is a human donor in a cohort sampled during active COVID-19.

This clone was seen just once. The same CDR3 also results from other DNA sequences found in this sample. In DNA form, the CDR3 reads TGTGCCAGCAGTGATGACAGGGGCTATGGCTACACCTTC. This encodes CASSDDRGYGYTF. The chain recombines TRBV2 with TRBJ1-2; 8 bases map to TRBD1. CDR3 size: 13 residues. From germline, CDR1 is SNHLY and CDR2 FYNNEI. With V trimmed by 3 bases and J by 4 bases, 1 base remained unmatched.

J is TRBJ2-3 and V is TRBV6-6; 10 nucleotides line up with TRBD2. Losses at the gene ends were 0 bases for V and 3 bases for J; bases not matched to a gene: 0. The CDR3 spans 15 residues. Germline CDR1 MNHNY, CDR2 SVGAGI (reference sequence). The CDR3 bases are TGTGCCAGCAGTTACTCTAGCGGGGGGACAGATACGCAGTATTTT. Residues: CASSYSSGGTDTQYF.

V usage is TRBV18 and J usage is TRBJ1-4; D gene unclear. The CDR3 covers 13 residues. V gave up 6 bases and J gave up 4 bases, with 9 bases separating them. Per germline, CDR1 KGHSH and CDR2 LQKENI. This CDR3 reads CASSVGGNEKLFF. In DNA, the CDR3 is TGTGCCAGCTCGGTCGGAGGTAATGAAAAACTGTTTTTT.

This sequence joins TRBV10-3 and TRBJ1-1; no clear D. This CDR3 is built from 15 residues. Looked up from germline, CDR1 is ENHRY and CDR2 is SYGVKD. Trimming pared 5 bases from V and 1 base from J, leaving 14 bases between. For the CDR3, the DNA is TGTGCCATCAGTCCAACCACTACGAGGAACACTGAAGCTTTCTTT. This translates into CAISPTTTRNTEAFF.

V usage is TRBV28 and J usage is TRBJ2-7, with D perhaps TRBD2 (6 bases). This CDR3 has 14 residues. Trimming took off 3 bases at V and 11 bases at J, with 20 bases between the two ends. The germline CDR1 and CDR2 sequences are MDHEN and SYDVKM. This chain's CDR3 is CASSLASLGGKEYF. In nucleotides, the CDR3 is TGTGCCAGCAGTTTGGCCAGCCTAGGAGGGAAAGAGTACTTC.

The J gene is TRBJ1-1, the V gene TRBV2; TRBD1 aligns across 9 bases. Germline values: CDR1 SNHLY, CDR2 FYNNEI. The CDR3 length is 14 residues. V was pared by 7 bases and J by 5 bases, with 8 bases of the junction left unmatched. The CDR3: CASIGTGGWTEAFF. In DNA form, the CDR3 reads TGTGCCAGCATTGGAACAGGGGGCTGGACTGAAGCTTTCTTT. Filled out from reference TRBV2 and TRBJ1-1, the complete variable domain reads EPEVTQTPSHQVTQMGQEVILRCVPISNHLYFYWYRQILGQKVEFLVSFYNNEISEKSEIFDDQFSVERPDGSNFTLKIRSTKLEDSAMYFCASIGTGGWTEAFFGQGTRLTVV.

The rearrangement uses TRBV11-2 and TRBJ2-1, with 9 bases identical to TRBD1. The CDR3 is 15 residues long. From germline, CDR1 is SGHAT and CDR2 FQNNGV. J was trimmed by 8 bases and V by 4 bases; bases with no gene match: 9. Here the CDR3 reads CASSSYRGRSDEQFF. Here the CDR3 DNA reads TGTGCCAGCAGCTCCTACAGGGGGCGTAGCGATGAGCAGTTCTTC.

The V call is TRBV11-2, the J call TRBJ2-7, with TRBD2 matching 12 bases. J was trimmed by 5 bases and V by 3 bases; bases with no gene match: 2. Germline lookup yields CDR1 SGHAT and CDR2 FQNNGV. CDR3 length equals 14 residues. Written as DNA, the CDR3 is TGTGCCAGCAGCTTTGGACTAGCGGGAAACGAGCAGTACTTC. Amino acids: CASSFGLAGNEQYF.

The V and J genes are TRBV11-1 and TRBJ2-5; maybe TRBD1 (6 bases). V lost 6 bases and J lost 5, with 19 bases in between. The CDR3 consists of 15 residues. Per germline, CDR1 SGHAT and CDR2 FQDESV (reference sequence). This CDR3 reads CASSTETGYQETQYF. CDR3 bases: TGTGCCAGCAGTACAGAAACAGGGTATCAGGAGACCCAGTACTTC.

The rearrangement uses TRBV19 and TRBJ1-6; D may be TRBD1 (5 bases). Germline CDR1 and CDR2: LNHDA and SQIVND (reference sequence). This CDR3 has 12 residues. Trimming shortened V by 4 bases and J by 8 bases, and 6 bases separated the two germline ends. The CDR3 protein is CASSRGDSPLHF. Written as DNA, the CDR3 is TGTGCCAGTAGTAGGGGGGATTCACCCCTCCACTTT.

The gene calls are TRBV5-6 and TRBJ2-5, with a possible D match to TRBD2 (6 bases). The germline V gene has CDR1 SGHDT and CDR2 YYEEEE. V lost 3 bases to trimming and J lost 5 bases, with 14 bases between them. The CDR3 length is 14 residues. CDR3 protein: CASSWGTVSETQYF. CDR3 bases: TGTGCCAGCAGCTGGGGGACTGTCTCCGAGACCCAGTACTTC.

V usage is TRBV13 and J usage is TRBJ1-2; D is ambiguous. CDR1 and CDR2 from the germline V gene are PRHDT and FYEKMQ (reference sequence). V was pared by 0 bases and J by 8 bases, with 13 bases between. The CDR3 is 14 residues long. The DNA of the CDR3 is TGTGCCAGCAGCTTAGGGCGGCCCGACGAGGGCTACACCTTC. Amino acids: CASSLGRPDEGYTF. The full variable domain, rest sourced from reference TRBV13 and TRBJ1-2, is AAGVIQSPRHLIKEKRETATLKCYPIPRHDTVYWYQQGPGQDPQFLISFYEKMQSDKGSIPDRFSAQQFSDYHSELNMSSLELGDSALYFCASSLGRPDEGYTFGSGTRLTVV.

The genes are TRBV21-1 and TRBJ1-6; the D call of TRBD1 is as the table states it, not checked on the DNA. TRBV21-1 is a pseudogene. This CDR3 has 17 amino acids. In DNA, the CDR3 is TGTGCCAGCAGCAATCGACAGTCAAAGTCCTATAATTCACCCCTCCACTTT. Translated: CASSNRQSKSYNSPLHF.

V is TRBV27 and J is TRBJ1-3; TRBD1 is a possible D gene (5 bases). Germline V gene sequence: CDR1 MNHEY, CDR2 SMNVEV (reference sequence). The CDR3 is 16 residues long. Trimming took off 4 bases at V and 3 bases at J, with 16 bases between the two ends. The CDR3 DNA reads TGTGCCAGCAGTTCCCAGGGTCGACTCGGTGGAAACACCATATATTTT. Translated, it gives CASSSQGRLGGNTIYF.

The rearrangement joins TRBV28 to TRBJ2-1, with 12 bases fitting TRBD2. Germline loops: CDR1 MDHEN, CDR2 SYDVKM. The CDR3 totals 22 residues. V lost 4 bases to trimming and J lost 5 bases; unmatched junction nucleotides: 24. The CDR3 sequence: CASSSLAAPIYVTSGSHNEQFF. DNA of the CDR3: TGTGCCAGCAGTTCCCTAGCGGCTCCTATCTACGTGACTAGCGGGAGTCACAATGAGCAGTTCTTC.

This chain connects TRBV3-1 (or the pseudogene TRBV3-2) to TRBJ2-1; 7 bases line up with TRBD1. This CDR3 contains 14 residues. Per germline, CDR1 LGHDT and CDR2 YNNKEL (reference sequence). V trimming: 4 bases; J trimming: 7 bases; junction bases outside the gene matches: 7. In DNA form, the CDR3 reads TGTGCCAGCAGCCGGACGGGACAGATTAATGAGCAGTTCTTC. Protein: CASSRTGQINEQFF.

This clone showed up just once. The chain uses TRBV28 and TRBJ2-3; TRBD2 aligns across 10 bases. Trimming took 8 bases from V and 0 from J; bases not matched to a gene: 11. In germline, CDR1 is MDHEN, CDR2 SYDVKM. The CDR3 covers 17 residues. The DNA of the CDR3 is TGTGCCAGCCAGGGGGCGGCTAGCGGGAGAAGCACAGATACGCAGTATTTT. This translates into CASQGAASGRSTDTQYF.

The genes are TRBV5-6 and TRBJ1-2; D not resolved. V was pared by 1 base and J by 5 bases, with 15 bases between. Looked up from germline, CDR1 is SGHDT and CDR2 is YYEEEE. The length of the CDR3 is 15 residues. Written as DNA, the CDR3 is TGTGCCAGCAGCTTGAACCCGCCAGTCCCGTATGGCTACACCTTC. This encodes CASSLNPPVPYGYTF.

CDR3 sequence reads: CASSPPDTRGTEAFF. In DNA form, the CDR3 reads TGTGCCAGCTCACCACCAGATACCAGGGGGACTGAAGCTTTCTTT. J is TRBJ1-1 and V is TRBV18; 7 positions agree with TRBD1. The CDR3 extends over 15 amino acids. With 0 bases clipped from V and 5 bases from J, the junction kept 6 bases outside the gene matches. CDR1 and CDR2 from the germline V gene are KGHSH and LQKENI.

The rearrangement joins TRBV6-2 or TRBV6-3 to TRBJ2-7; no clear D. V lost 4 bases and J lost 7, with 8 bases in between. The germline V gene encodes CDR1 MNHEY and CDR2 SVGEGT. There are 11 residues in the CDR3. The CDR3: CASSFYREQYF. In DNA form, the CDR3 reads TGTGCCAGCAGTTTCTATCGGGAGCAGTACTTC.

A single count supports this clone. The J gene is TRBJ1-3, the V gene TRBV18; the D is unclear. The CDR3 is 14 residues long. The V gene lost 2 bases and the J gene lost 2 bases, with 7 bases spanning the gap. Germline values: CDR1 KGHSH, CDR2 LQKENI. The CDR3 region has the DNA TGTGCCAGCTCACCAACAAAAACTGGAAACACCATATATTTT. Protein product: CASSPTKTGNTIYF.

This clone was counted once. CDR3 sequence (DNA): TGTGCCAGCTCACTCGACAGGGTCGGATCCTACGAGCAGTACTTC. This encodes CASSLDRVGSYEQYF. The rearrangement joins TRBV18 to TRBJ2-7, with 7 bases that match TRBD1. The germline V gene encodes CDR1 KGHSH and CDR2 LQKENI. With V trimmed by 4 bases and J by 1 base, 7 bases remained unmatched. The CDR3 runs to 15 residues. The complete variable domain, with remaining parts taken from reference TRBV18 and TRBJ2-7, reads NAGVMQNPRHLVRRRGQEARLRCSPMKGHSHVYWYRQLPEEGLKFMVYLQKENIIDESGMPKERFSAEFPKEGPSILRIQQVVRGDSAAYFCASSLDRVGSYEQYFGPGTRLTVT.

This chain connects TRBV2 to TRBJ2-1; D uncertain. V was pared by 3 bases and J by 3 bases, with 15 bases between. Per the germline V gene, CDR1 is SNHLY and CDR2 is FYNNEI. The CDR3 sequence is 16 residues long. The CDR3 reads CASSEEKSTGYNEQFF. The DNA of the CDR3 is TGTGCCAGCAGTGAGGAGAAAAGCACGGGCTACAATGAGCAGTTCTTC.

The chain carries TRBV3-1 (or the pseudogene TRBV3-2) and TRBJ2-1; perhaps TRBD2 as D (6 bases). Trimming removed 3 bases at V and 9 bases at J, with 18 bases between. This CDR3 has 15 amino acids. Looked up from germline, CDR1 is LGHDT and CDR2 is YNNKEL (reference sequence). CDR3 DNA sequence: TGTGCCAGCAGCCAGGTGAGTCTAGCGTTGGCTGAGCAGTTCTTC. It yields the protein CASSQVSLALAEQFF.